This T cell receptor (beta chain) was found in a study of T cells in Graves' hyperthyroidism and ophthalmopathy. Study observations and caveats: A model using 13 V-J features told ophthalmopathy apart from stable hyperthyroidism. Blood held most thyroid clonotypes expanded above 0.001 frequency.

Note on this clonotype: What it binds is not known.

Authors of the study amplified TCR beta CDR3 regions from RNA transcripts. TCR CDR3 underwent first-round RT-PCR with the HTBI primer set. One entry per CDR3 protein results from TCRdb running MiXCR on the multiplex PCR reads. The sample contains 450,000 to 550,000 distinct CDR3 sequences, roughly a quarter of which appear only once. Uncontrolled infection, other autoimmune disease, pregnancy or lactation barred patients from enrollment. Germline V gene sequence: CDR1 LGHNA, CDR2 YNFKEQ. This CDR3 region has 17 residues. Between the trimmed V and J ends, which lost 1 base and 3 bases, there was a span of 18 bases.

The V and J genes are TRBV4-2 and TRBJ1-1; a weak D match, TRBD1 (5 bases). Sequenced: blood. This clonotype was obtained from a woman aged 25 to 39 with Graves' ophthalmopathy. The CDR3 here is CASSQVRGSRAYTEAFF. CDR3 sequence (DNA): TGTGCCAGCAGCCAAGTCCGGGGGTCTCGCGCGTACACTGAAGCTTTCTTT.